This TCR beta chain appears in the sequencing data of a study of blood T cell repertoires in COVID-19. Across the whole study: Italy, Spain and the United States were the sources of the convalescent and acute COVID-19 samples. In each case, the material was cDNA or gDNA derived from T cells, B-cell-depleted T cells, or PBMCs.

Original processing notes: For nucleated cells, counts were estimated from reference gene primer amplification. The table came from immunoSEQ multiplex PCR; TCRdb's copy has only in-frame clones and leaves some out. V, J and clone size are those of that table, while D and trimming were read from the DNA. The table includes under 350,000 clones, roughly 90% detected once. CDR3 size: 14 residues. V trimming: 7 bases; J trimming: 3 bases; junction bases outside the gene matches: 5. Germline CDR1 MNHEY, CDR2 SVGAGI. One Seattle source followed patients from active infection through their disease course. The sample was peripheral blood. The chain joins TRBV6-5 to TRBJ2-5; 10 bases align to TRBD2. The source is a woman in her twenties or thirties with COVID-19, enrolled during active disease. The CDR3 here is CASTVLAGEETQYF. The CDR3, as DNA: TGTGCCAGCACCGTCCTAGCGGGGGAAGAGACCCAGTACTTC.